This T cell receptor (beta chain) was sequenced in a study of beta chain features in type 1 diabetes (dated by TCRdb to the late 2010s). Broadly, across the study: Mean age, gender distribution, total cell number and subset yield did not differ between patients and healthy donors. Across all samples, around 99 million sorted cells were examined, and cell number per subset correlated strongly with RNA yield. In the study, TCRB repertoires of sorted circulating CD4+ T cell subsets from recently diagnosed type 1 diabetes patients were compared with those of matched healthy donors. Regulatory and stem cell-like memory subsets were obtained from only 8 patients and roughly 8 healthy donors, while naive and central memory subsets were obtained from all 30 or so donors.

On the study overall, not on this receptor specifically: Naive, central memory and regulatory TCRB repertoires appeared to be more alike among patients than among healthy donors. At VDJ recombination sites, type 1 diabetes patients had fewer insertions and more deleted nucleotides, which implies abnormalities in thymic rearrangement. PCR may preferentially amplify shorter templates, but because patient and control samples were amplified and corrected together, any resulting skew would affect both groups equally. Because small numbers of individuals were included in the HLA sub-analyses, any influence of HLA type on TCRB rearrangement was left unresolved. A moderate but significant shortening of TCRB CDR3 length was observed in type 1 diabetes patients in all four CD4+ subsets. Sequencing cDNA rather than genomic DNA could over-represent highly expressing activated cells, although activation and CD3 levels did not differ between groups.

Turning to this clone: Its binding antigen is unknown. Nothing much larger sits one base from this clone, and base qualities are not available.

All of the isolated RNA was reverse transcribed with the High Capacity cDNA Reverse Transcription Kit, so expressed TCRB transcripts were sequenced. Deep immunoSEQ sequencing was performed on naive, central memory and regulatory T cell samples, with an average of about 3.57 million total reads per sample. Sorted cells were lysed in RLT buffer and RNA was extracted with DNase-treated RNeasy Micro or Mini kits, depending on cell number. Each cell subset was processed on its own to prevent cross-contamination, while patient and healthy donor samples were processed together. The immunoSEQ multiplex PCR was used to amplify TCRB sequences from cDNA, generating 87-bp fragments that spanned the CDR3 region. Amplicons were sequenced on the Illumina HiSeq platform. The authors processed their data as follows. Synthetic template baselines were used to correct PCR bias computationally, reads within Hamming distance 2 were collapsed, and singletons that could not be merged were discarded. By aligning reads against IMGT, V, D and J genes, CDR3 length, and insertions or deletions at six rearrangement sites were assigned. Within each subset, clonotype counts were normalized to the number of sorted cells before true diversity and Gini coefficients were calculated with the tcR R package. Repertoire sharing was quantified using the overlap coefficient calculated on TCRB nucleotide sequences. TCRdb took this table from immuneACCESS and kept in-frame rearrangements with V and J called. Such tables lack part of the clones; where checked against another copy, unresolved V genes explain under half of the gap, and the rest is unexplained. For V, J and clone size, that table is used; D and trimming come from the DNA. The table for this sample lists about 220,000 clones; approximately 11% of them were counted only once. The ten largest clones add up to roughly 1.3% of the sample.

CDR3 length: 14 amino acids, cysteine to phenylalanine. Only the CDR3 region is kept as DNA, spanning 42 bases read in frame from base 1. The V end loses 0 bases and the J end loses 3 bases, and a stretch of 10 bases separates them. The germline V gene yields SGHDT for CDR1 and YYEEEE for CDR2. From each donor, a single peripheral blood sample of 100 to 150 mL on average was drawn into heparinised tubes. A BD FACSAria II was used to sort naive, central memory, regulatory and stem cell-like memory CD4+ T cells with a panel that included CD45RO, CCR7, CD25, CD127, CD95 and CD27. All sorted populations exceeded 95% purity. PBMCs were isolated right away by Lymphoprep density gradient centrifugation and were stained directly, without culture. To minimize batch effects, samples were stained and sorted in pairs, one healthy donor with one patient per experiment.

The sequenced material came from central memory CD4+ T cells from blood. The source is a man aged 18 to 29 in good health. The chain uses TRBV5-6 and TRBJ2-7, with the D gene uncertain. The base sequence is TGTGCCAGCAGCTTGGTCGCCAGCAACTACGAGCAGTACTTC. The resulting protein is CASSLVASNYEQYF.